This TCR beta chain was sequenced for a study of T-cell memory formation after mild COVID-19. Broader study findings: Clones that contracted from day 15 to 85 were balanced CD4/CD8, while later expanders leaned CD4+. Cross-reactive memory seemingly joined, as some responding clones were found in pre-infection memory.

Only a few counts were recorded for this clonotype. What it recognizes is unknown. CDR1 MNHNS and CDR2 SASEGT come from the germline V gene. The CDR3 consists of 13 residues. The V gene lost 6 bases and the J gene lost 0 bases, with 9 bases spanning the gap. Amplification by 5'RACE using constant-segment primers produced TCR alpha and TCR beta cDNA libraries that carried sample barcodes and UMIs. TCRdb passed the 5' RACE reads through MiXCR, listing each CDR3 protein once. Counted here are some 290,000 distinct CDR3 sequences, about a sixth occurring once; the ten biggest clones make up about a fifth.

The sample comprised PBMCs or a T cell subset sorted from them (not recorded which). The clonotype comes from a man in his late teens or twenties who had mild COVID-19 (a few samples of this study predate the infection). Cell type and time point are not known. This sequence joins TRBV6-1 and TRBJ2-7; D not certain. The CDR3 loop is CASRIGSSYEQYF. The DNA of the CDR3 is TGTGCCAGCAGGATAGGCAGCTCCTACGAGCAGTACTTC.